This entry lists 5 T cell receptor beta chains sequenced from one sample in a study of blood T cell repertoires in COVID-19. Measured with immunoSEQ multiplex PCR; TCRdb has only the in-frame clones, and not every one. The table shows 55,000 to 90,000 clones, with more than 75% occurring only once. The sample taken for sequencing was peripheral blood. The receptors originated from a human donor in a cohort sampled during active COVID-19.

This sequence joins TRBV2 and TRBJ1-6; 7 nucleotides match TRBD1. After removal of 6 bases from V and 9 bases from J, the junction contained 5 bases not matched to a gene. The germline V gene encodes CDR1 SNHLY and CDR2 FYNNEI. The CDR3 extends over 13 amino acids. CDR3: CASRGQQVSPLHF. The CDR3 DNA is TGTGCCAGCAGGGGACAGCAGGTTTCACCCCTCCACTTT.

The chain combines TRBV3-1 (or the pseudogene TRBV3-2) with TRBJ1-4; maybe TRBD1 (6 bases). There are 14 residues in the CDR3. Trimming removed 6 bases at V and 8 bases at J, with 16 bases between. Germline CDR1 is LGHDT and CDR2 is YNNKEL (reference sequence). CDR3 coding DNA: TGTGCCAGCAGTCTACAGGGTTTAAGCGAAAAACTGTTTTTT. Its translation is CASSLQGLSEKLFF.

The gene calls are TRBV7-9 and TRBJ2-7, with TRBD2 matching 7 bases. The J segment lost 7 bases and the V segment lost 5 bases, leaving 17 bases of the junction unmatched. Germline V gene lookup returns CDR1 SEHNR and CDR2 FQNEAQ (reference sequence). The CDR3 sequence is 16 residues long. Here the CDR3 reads CASSPADAREKWEQYV. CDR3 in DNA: TGTGCCAGCAGCCCTGCTGACGCGCGGGAGAAGTGGGAGCAGTACGTC.

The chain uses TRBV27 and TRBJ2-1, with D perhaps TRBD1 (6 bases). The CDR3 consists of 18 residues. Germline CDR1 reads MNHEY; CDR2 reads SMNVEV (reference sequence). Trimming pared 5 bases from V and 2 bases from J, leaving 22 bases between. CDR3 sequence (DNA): TGTGCCAGCAGTCACCGTTGGGACACAGGAAGGCCCTACAATGAGCAGTTCTTC. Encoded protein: CASSHRWDTGRPYNEQFF.

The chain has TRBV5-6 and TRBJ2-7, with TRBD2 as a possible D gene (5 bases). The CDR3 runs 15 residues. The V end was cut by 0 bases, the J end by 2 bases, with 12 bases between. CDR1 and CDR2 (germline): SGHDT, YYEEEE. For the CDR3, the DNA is TGTGCCAGCAGCTTGGAAGCGGACCCGACCTACGAGCAGTACGTC. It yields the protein CASSLEADPTYEQYV.